A selection of T cell receptor beta chains follows, all from one sample in a study of regulatory T cells in long-lasting Graves disease. TCRdb processed the multiplex PCR reads anew with MiXCR; each CDR3 protein has one entry. The sample contains about 460,000 distinct CDR3 sequences, less than 25% of which appear only once. The sequenced sample was peripheral blood mononuclear cells (PBMCs), obtained when the disease was refractory, from a patient treated with antithyroid drugs. The receptors were sampled from a female donor with Graves disease. The CDR3 runs from the conserved cysteine through the conserved F or W. D genes are given only for firm matches. The size field is filled for only some rows; it gives once, few, many or a size class.

>TRBD1|many|TRBJ2-2|TRBV6-5
CASSFTGQGELFF
TGTGCCAGCAGTTTTACCGGACAGGGCGAGCTGTTTTTT
>NA|NA|TRBJ1-6|TRBV27
CASSTRGQANSPLHF
TGTGCCAGCAGTACGAGGGGACAAGCGAATTCACCCCTCCACTTT
>NA|few|TRBJ2-3|TRBV12-3/TRBV12-4
CASSSLQWYSTDTQYF
TGTGCCAGCAGTTCCCTTCAGTGGTATAGCACAGATACGCAGTATTTT
>NA|few|TRBJ2-5|TRBV5-8
CASSLLGANREETQYF
TGTGCCAGCAGCTTGCTCGGCGCAAACAGGGAGGAGACCCAGTACTTC
>NA|many|TRBJ2-5|TRBV28
CASSFFNYGETQYF
TGTGCCAGCAGTTTCTTCAACTATGGGGAGACCCAGTACTTC
>NA|NA|TRBJ1-2|TRBV6-9
CASSYEPYGYTF
TGTGCCAGCAGTTACGAGCCCTATGGCTACACCTTC
>TRBD2|few|TRBJ2-7|TRBV4-2
CASSQGEAGGREQYF
TGTGCCAGCAGCCAAGGCGAAGCGGGGGGGCGTGAGCAGTACTTC
>TRBD1|many|TRBJ2-4|TRBV6-2/TRBV6-3
CASRDPTGRRDIQYF
TGTGCCAGCAGAGACCCGACAGGGAGAAGAGACATTCAGTACTTC
>TRBD2|many|TRBJ2-2|TRBV2
CASSEAGIAGGTGELFF
TGTGCCAGCAGTGAAGCGGGGATAGCGGGAGGTACCGGGGAGCTGTTTTTT
>TRBD1|NA|TRBJ2-5|TRBV19
CASSIVDREETQYF
TGTGCCAGTAGTATAGTGGACAGGGAAGAGACCCAGTACTTC
>TRBD2|NA|TRBJ2-7|TRBV7-6
CASSPGTKSSYEQYF
TGTGCCAGCAGCCCCGGGACTAAAAGCTCCTACGAGCAGTACTTC
>NA|many|TRBJ1-1|TRBV6-5
CASSYLPKNTEAFF
TGTGCCAGCAGTTATCTGCCTAAGAACACTGAAGCTTTCTTT
>NA|many|TRBJ2-7|TRBV12-3/TRBV12-4
CASSFGREGNYEQYF
TGTGCCAGCAGTTTCGGCAGGGAAGGGAACTACGAGCAGTACTTC
>NA|few|TRBJ2-2|TRBV7-3
CAPLGAPRAGELFF
TGTGCCCCCCTGGGGGCCCCGAGGGCCGGGGAGCTGTTTTTT
>TRBD2|NA|TRBJ2-5|TRBV20-1
CSVHRAGGETQYF
TGCAGTGTCCACAGAGCGGGGGGAGAGACCCAGTACTTC
>NA|NA|TRBJ1-1|TRBV5-1
CASSLGEYTEAFF
TGCGCCAGCAGCTTGGGGGAGTACACTGAAGCTTTCTTT
>TRBD1|many|TRBJ1-2|TRBV10-3
CAISEQTGGLGYTF
TGTGCCATCAGTGAGCAGACAGGGGGGCTAGGCTACACCTTC
>TRBD1|few|TRBJ1-1|TRBV27
CASRRQGWGHTEAFF
TGTGCCAGCAGGAGACAGGGCTGGGGTCACACTGAAGCTTTCTTT
>NA|NA|TRBJ2-5|TRBV4-1
CASSQVSPHRGTQETQYF
TGCGCCAGCAGCCAAGTTAGCCCTCACCGGGGGACACAAGAGACCCAGTACTTC
>NA|NA|TRBJ1-5|TRBV2
CASTGRNNQPQHF
TGTGCCAGCACGGGGCGGAACAATCAGCCCCAGCATTTT
>NA|many|TRBJ1-2|TRBV2
CASQGPGLHYGYTF
TGTGCCAGCCAGGGCCCGGGGTTGCACTATGGCTACACCTTC
>TRBD1|NA|TRBJ1-3|TRBV6-1
CASQDGTGVGNTIYF
TGTGCCAGCCAGGATGGGACAGGGGTCGGAAACACCATATATTTT
>NA|many|TRBJ1-1|TRBV20-1
CSARGGMGTEAFF
TGCAGTGCTAGAGGGGGGATGGGCACTGAAGCTTTCTTT
>TRBD1|NA|TRBJ2-2|TRBV10-3
CAISEDQGAGELFF
TGTGCCATCAGTGAGGATCAGGGGGCCGGGGAGCTGTTTTTT
>TRBD1|NA|TRBJ2-2|TRBV7-9
CASSAGQGDTGELFF
TGTGCCAGCAGCGCAGGACAGGGGGACACCGGGGAGCTGTTTTTT
>NA|many|TRBJ2-7|TRBV10-3
CAINSRERGWQYF
TGTGCCATCAACAGCAGGGAGAGAGGGTGGCAGTACTTC
>NA|many|TRBJ2-5|TRBV28
CASSFGQGWETQYF
TGTGCCAGCAGTTTCGGGCAGGGTTGGGAGACCCAGTACTTC
>TRBD2|NA|TRBJ2-4|TRBV9
CASSFGLAGSLRGNIQYF
TGTGCCAGCAGCTTTGGGCTAGCGGGGTCACTAAGGGGAAACATTCAGTACTTC
>NA|many|TRBJ1-2|TRBV2
CASSEPSSDYGYTF
TGTGCCAGCAGTGAACCGTCTAGCGACTATGGCTACACCTTC
>NA|NA|TRBJ1-1|TRBV20-1
CSASWVMNTEAFF
TGCAGTGCTAGTTGGGTCATGAACACTGAAGCTTTCTTT